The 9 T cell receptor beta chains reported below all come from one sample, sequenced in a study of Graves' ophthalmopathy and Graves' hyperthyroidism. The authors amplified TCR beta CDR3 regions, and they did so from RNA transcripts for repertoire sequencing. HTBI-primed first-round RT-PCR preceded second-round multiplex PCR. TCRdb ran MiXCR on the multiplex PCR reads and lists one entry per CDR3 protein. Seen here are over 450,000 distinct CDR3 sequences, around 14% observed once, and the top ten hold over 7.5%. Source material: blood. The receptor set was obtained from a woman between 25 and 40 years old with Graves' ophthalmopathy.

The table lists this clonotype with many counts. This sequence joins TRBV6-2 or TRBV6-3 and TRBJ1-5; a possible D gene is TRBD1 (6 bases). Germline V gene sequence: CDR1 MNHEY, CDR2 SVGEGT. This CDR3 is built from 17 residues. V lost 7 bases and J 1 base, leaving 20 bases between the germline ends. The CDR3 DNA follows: TGTGCCAGCATCACCCCCCGGGGGCGTTTGAGCAATCAGCCCCAGCATTTT. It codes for CASITPRGRLSNQPQHF.

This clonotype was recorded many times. CDR3 region: CASNESQGPSGNTIYF. CDR3 coding DNA: TGTGCCAGCAACGAGTCACAGGGGCCCTCTGGAAACACCATATATTTT. The gene calls are TRBV12-3 or TRBV12-4 and TRBJ1-3, with 7 nucleotides matching TRBD1. This CDR3 spans 16 amino acids. V gave up 7 bases and J gave up 0 bases; unmatched junction bases: 9.

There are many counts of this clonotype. The CDR3 is CASSRGSGAGYTF. The CDR3 bases are TGTGCCAGCAGCCGGGGGTCCGGGGCGGGCTACACCTTC. The rearrangement links TRBV12-3 or TRBV12-4 to TRBJ1-2; TRBD1 is a possible D gene (5 bases). This CDR3 comprises 13 residues. The ends were cut back, 6 bases at V and 8 bases at J, with 16 bases in the middle.

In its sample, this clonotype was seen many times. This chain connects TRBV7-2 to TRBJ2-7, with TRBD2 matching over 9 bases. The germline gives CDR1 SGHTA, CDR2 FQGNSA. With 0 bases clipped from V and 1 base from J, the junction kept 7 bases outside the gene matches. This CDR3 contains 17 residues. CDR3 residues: CASSLARAAGGSYEQYF. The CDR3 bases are TGTGCCAGCAGCTTAGCACGGGCAGCGGGAGGTTCCTACGAGCAGTACTTC.

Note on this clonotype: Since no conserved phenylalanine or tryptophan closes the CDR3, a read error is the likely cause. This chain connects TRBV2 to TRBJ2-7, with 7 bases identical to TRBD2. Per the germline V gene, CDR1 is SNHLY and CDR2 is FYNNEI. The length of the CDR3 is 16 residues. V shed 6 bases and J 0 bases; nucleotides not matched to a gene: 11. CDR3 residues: CASSAATSHLSYEQYS. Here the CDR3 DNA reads TGTGCCAGCAGCGCGGCGACTAGCCATCTCTCCTACGAGCAGTACTCC.

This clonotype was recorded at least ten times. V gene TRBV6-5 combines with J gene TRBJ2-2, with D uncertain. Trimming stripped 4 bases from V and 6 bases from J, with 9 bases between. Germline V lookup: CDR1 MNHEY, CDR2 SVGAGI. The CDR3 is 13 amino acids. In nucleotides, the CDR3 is TGTGCCAGCAGTTTCGCGACGGCCGGGGAGCTGTTTTTT. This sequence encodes CASSFATAGELFF.

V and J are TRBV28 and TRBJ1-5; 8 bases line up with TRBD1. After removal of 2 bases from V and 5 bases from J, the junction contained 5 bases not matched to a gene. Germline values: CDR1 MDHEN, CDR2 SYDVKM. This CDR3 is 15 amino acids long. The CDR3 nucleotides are TGTGCCAGCAGTTTAAGGACAGGGTTTCATCAGCCCCAGCATTTT. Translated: CASSLRTGFHQPQHF.

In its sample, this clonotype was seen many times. CDR3 amino acids: CAWSVGRNQPQHF. Written as DNA, the CDR3 is TGTGCCTGGAGTGTAGGTCGCAATCAGCCCCAGCATTTT. The chain joins TRBV30 to TRBJ1-5; D is uncertain. In germline, CDR1 is GTSNPN, CDR2 SVGIG (reference sequence). The CDR3 length is 13 residues. With 0 bases removed from V and 2 bases from J, the gap between germline ends came to 5 bases.

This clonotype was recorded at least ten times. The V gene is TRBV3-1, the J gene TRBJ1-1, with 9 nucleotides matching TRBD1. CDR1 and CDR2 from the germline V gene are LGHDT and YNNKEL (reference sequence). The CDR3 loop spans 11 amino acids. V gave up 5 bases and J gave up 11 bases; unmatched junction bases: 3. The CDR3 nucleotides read TGTGCCAGCAGCGGGGACAGGGTCGCTTTCTTT. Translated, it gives CASSGDRVAFF.